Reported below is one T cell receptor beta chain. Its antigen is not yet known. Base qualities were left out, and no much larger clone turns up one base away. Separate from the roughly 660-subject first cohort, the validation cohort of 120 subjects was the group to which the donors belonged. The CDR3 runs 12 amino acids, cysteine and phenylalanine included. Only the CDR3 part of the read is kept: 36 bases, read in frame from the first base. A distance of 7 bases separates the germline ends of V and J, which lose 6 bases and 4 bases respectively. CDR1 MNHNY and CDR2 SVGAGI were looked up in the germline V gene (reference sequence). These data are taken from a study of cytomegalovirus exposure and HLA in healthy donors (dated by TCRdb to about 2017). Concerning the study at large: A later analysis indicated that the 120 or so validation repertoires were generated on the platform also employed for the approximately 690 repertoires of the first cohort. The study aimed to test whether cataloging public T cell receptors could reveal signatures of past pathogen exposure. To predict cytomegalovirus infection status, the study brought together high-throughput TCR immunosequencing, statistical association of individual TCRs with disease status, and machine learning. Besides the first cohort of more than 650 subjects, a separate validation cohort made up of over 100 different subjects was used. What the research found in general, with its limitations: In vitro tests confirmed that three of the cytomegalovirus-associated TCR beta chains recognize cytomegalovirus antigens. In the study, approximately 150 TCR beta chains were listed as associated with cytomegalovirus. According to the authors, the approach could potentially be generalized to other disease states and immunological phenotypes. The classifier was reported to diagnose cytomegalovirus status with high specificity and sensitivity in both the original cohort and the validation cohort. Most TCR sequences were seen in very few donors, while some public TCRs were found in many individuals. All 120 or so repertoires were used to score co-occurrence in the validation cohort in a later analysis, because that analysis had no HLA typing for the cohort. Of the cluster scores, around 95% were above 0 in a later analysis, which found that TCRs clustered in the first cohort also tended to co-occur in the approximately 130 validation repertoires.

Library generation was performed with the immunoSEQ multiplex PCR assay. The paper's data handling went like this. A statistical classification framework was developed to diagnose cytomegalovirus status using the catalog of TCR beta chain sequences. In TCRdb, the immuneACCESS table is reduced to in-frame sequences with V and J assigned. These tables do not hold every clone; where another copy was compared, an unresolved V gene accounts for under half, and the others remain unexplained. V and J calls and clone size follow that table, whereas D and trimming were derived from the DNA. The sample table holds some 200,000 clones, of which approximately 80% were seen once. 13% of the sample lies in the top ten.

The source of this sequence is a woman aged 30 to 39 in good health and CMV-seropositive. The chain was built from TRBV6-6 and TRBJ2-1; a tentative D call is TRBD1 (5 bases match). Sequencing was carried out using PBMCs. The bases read TGTGCCAGCAGGACAGATTACAATGAGCAGTTCTTC. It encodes CASRTDYNEQFF.